The 23 T cell receptor beta chains below were found in one sample sequenced in a study of human T cells and chemical hapten exposure. Time point denoted: patch test 2, 6 weeks after DPC sensitization. Treatment in this sample: therapeutic diphenylcyclopropenone sensitization with weekly scalp DPC. From the RACE reads, TCRdb called clonotypes with MiXCR, one entry per CDR3 protein. The table lists 80,000 to 100,000 distinct CDR3 sequences, less than 11% of them singletons. Specimen: whole blood, collected in connection with sensitization to the hapten diphenylcyclopropenone (DPC). These receptors were obtained from a woman aged 45-59 years with alopecia areata. Some clones in this sample may be carry-over from other donors' samples.

The J gene is TRBJ1-4, the V gene TRBV18; 8 bases line up with TRBD1. The V gene end was trimmed by 1 base and the J gene end by 8 bases; junction bases not matched to a gene: 6. CDR3 length equals 15 residues. CDR1 is KGHSH, CDR2 LQKENI, per germline. CDR3 protein: CASSPRQGPLEKLFF. CDR3 DNA sequence: TGTGCCAGCTCACCACGACAGGGGCCTTTAGAAAAACTGTTTTTT.

The chain couples TRBV28 to TRBJ2-7; TRBD1 agrees at 9 bases. Germline loops: CDR1 MDHEN, CDR2 SYDVKM. V gave up 6 bases and J gave up 4 bases; unmatched junction bases: 10. CDR3 length: 15 residues. CDR3 sequence: CASRGYTGGRYEQYF. The CDR3, as DNA: TGTGCCAGCAGGGGGTATACAGGGGGCAGGTACGAGCAGTACTTC. The full variable domain, completed using reference TRBV28 and TRBJ2-7, is DVKVTQSSRYLVKRTGEKVFLECVQDMDHENMFWYRQDPGLGLRLIYFSYDVKMKEKGDIPEGYSVSREKKERFSLILESASTNQTSMYLCASRGYTGGRYEQYFGPGTRLTVT.

This clonotype occurred a few times. The CDR3 loop is CSARLSSSTDTQYF. CDR3 in DNA: TGCAGTGCTAGGTTATCATCTAGCACAGATACGCAGTATTTT. The rearrangement uses TRBV20-1 and TRBJ2-3; D is unclear. CDR1 is DFQATT and CDR2 is SNEGSKA in the germline V gene (reference sequence). The CDR3 is 14 residues long. V shed 3 bases and J shed 0 bases, with 10 bases lying between them.

Points on this clonotype: With a much larger clone just one base away, this may be a read error. J is TRBJ1-5 and V is TRBV20-1, with D maybe TRBD1 (6 bases). Germline V gene data show CDR1 as DFQATT and CDR2 as SNEGSKA (reference sequence). The CDR3 spans 15 residues. Here the CDR3 reads CSARGTVLRNRPQHF. The CDR3 DNA is TGCAGTGCTAGAGGGACAGTCTTGCGCAATCGGCCCCAGCATTTT.

This clonotype has just a few counts. In nucleotides, the CDR3 is TGTGCCAGCAGCCAAGAGAGGGGCCTGGGTACGTATTTT. Protein: CASSQERGLGTYF. The chain couples TRBV3-1 to TRBJ2-3; D assignment may be TRBD1 or TRBD2 (5 bases each). Germline assignment: CDR1 LGHDT and CDR2 YNNKEL (reference sequence). Trimming took off 0 bases at V and 14 bases at J, with 15 bases between the two ends. The CDR3 has 13 amino acids.

This clonotype came up many times. This rearrangement joins TRBV11-2 to TRBJ2-1, with D uncertain. This CDR3 has 11 residues. CDR1 is SGHAT and CDR2 is FQNNGV in the germline V gene. V was cut by 4 bases and J by 8 bases, with 6 bases left in between. The CDR3 DNA is TGTGCCAGCAGCTCGCTACATGAGCAGTTCTTC. It specifies CASSSLHEQFF.

This clonotype was counted a few times. V is TRBV4-3 and J is TRBJ1-4; D gene unclear. There are 12 residues in the CDR3. The V end was cut by 4 bases, the J end by 7 bases, with 7 bases between. Looked up from germline, CDR1 is LGHNA and CDR2 is YSLEER. The CDR3, as DNA: TGCGCCAGCAGCCCGGACCGTGAAAAACTGTTTTTT. Protein: CASSPDREKLFF.

This clonotype has more than one count but fewer than ten. This chain uses TRBV29-1 with TRBJ1-1; D is possibly TRBD1 (5 bases). Germline V CDR1 and CDR2: SQVTM, ANQGSEA. V lost 0 bases and J 10 bases, leaving 12 bases between the germline ends. CDR3 length equals 12 residues. The CDR3 reads CSVEEGLRGAFF. In DNA form, the CDR3 reads TGCAGCGTTGAAGAAGGGTTGAGGGGAGCTTTCTTT.

This clonotype was detected many times. V usage is TRBV29-1 and J usage is TRBJ2-5, with D tentatively TRBD1 or TRBD2 (5 bases each). The CDR3 is 14 amino acids. The germline V and J ends were trimmed by 6 bases and 2 bases, with 16 bases remaining between them. Germline V gene data show CDR1 as SQVTM and CDR2 as ANQGSEA. The CDR3 DNA sequence: TGCAGCGTCCGACTACAGGCAGCACAAGAGACCCAGTACTTC. It is translated as CSVRLQAAQETQYF. The full variable domain, rest sourced from reference TRBV29-1 and TRBJ2-5, is SAVISQKPSRDICQRGTSLTIQCQVDSQVTMMFWYRQQPGQSLTLIATANQGSEATYESGFVIDKFPISRPNLTFSTLTVSNMSPEDSSIYLCSVRLQAAQETQYFGPGTRLLVL.

The chain recombines TRBV6-5 with TRBJ2-1; 10 bases map to TRBD2. J was trimmed by 5 bases and V by 2 bases; bases with no gene match: 3. The CDR3 has 15 residues. CDR1 is MNHEY and CDR2 is SVGAGI in the germline V gene. The CDR3 bases are TGTGCCAGCAGTTACGCAGCGGGAGGGCACAATGAGCAGTTCTTC. The encoded protein is CASSYAAGGHNEQFF.

This clonotype was seen only a few times. V usage is TRBV15 and J usage is TRBJ2-3; D might be TRBD1 or TRBD2, each matching 5 bases. Germline CDR1 reads LNHNV; CDR2 reads YYDKDF (reference sequence). The CDR3 is made up of 17 amino acids. The V and J ends lost 0 bases and 3 bases respectively, with 16 bases between them. The CDR3 here is CATSRDHGAVGTDTQYF. The CDR3, as DNA: TGTGCCACCAGCAGAGATCACGGGGCAGTGGGAACAGATACGCAGTATTTT.

This clonotype was observed a handful of times. The chain recombines TRBV12-3 or TRBV12-4 with TRBJ1-5, with no clear D. V gave up 7 bases and J gave up 7 bases, with 11 bases separating them. The CDR3 covers 12 residues. CDR3 region: CASTRSRQPQHF. The CDR3 DNA follows: TGTGCCAGCACTCGTTCTAGACAGCCCCAGCATTTT.

This chain joins TRBV20-1 and TRBJ1-2; D is ambiguous. Germline-derived CDR1 and CDR2 are DFQATT and SNEGSKA (reference sequence). CDR3 length equals 15 residues. Trimming cost V 3 bases and J 3 bases, with 17 bases left between them. CDR3 nucleotides: TGCAGTGCTAGGCCTGGAGACAAGGCGCACTATGGCTACACCTTC. Its protein is CSARPGDKAHYGYTF.

This clonotype has ten or more counts. V usage is TRBV28 and J usage is TRBJ2-7, with a possible D match to TRBD1 (7 bases). This CDR3 contains 12 residues. Per the germline V gene, CDR1 is MDHEN and CDR2 is SYDVKM. Between the trimmed V and J ends, which lost 6 bases and 7 bases, there was a span of 13 bases. The chain's CDR3 is CASRTSGGEQYF. The CDR3, as DNA: TGTGCCAGCAGAACATCAGGGGGGGAGCAGTACTTC.

Only a few counts were recorded for this clonotype. The chain combines TRBV28 with TRBJ1-5; D unresolved. The V end lost 5 bases, the J end lost 4 bases, and 0 bases lay between the germline ends. The CDR3 sequence is 10 residues long. CDR1 and CDR2 (germline): MDHEN, SYDVKM. CDR3 DNA sequence: TGTGCCAGCAGTAATCAGCCCCAGCATTTT. Translation: CASSNQPQHF. Looking up the rest from reference TRBV28 and TRBJ1-5 gives the full variable domain: DVKVTQSSRYLVKRTGEKVFLECVQDMDHENMFWYRQDPGLGLRLIYFSYDVKMKEKGDIPEGYSVSREKKERFSLILESASTNQTSMYLCASSNQPQHFGDGTRLSIL.

The chain links TRBV30 to TRBJ1-4; possible D gene TRBD1, 6 bases. The CDR3 is 14 residues long. V lost 2 bases to trimming and J lost 8 bases, with 15 bases between them. CDR1 GTSNPN and CDR2 SVGIG come from the germline V gene (reference sequence). The CDR3 loop is CAWSRPGHSEKLFF. In nucleotides, the CDR3 is TGTGCCTGGAGTCGACCGGGACACTCAGAAAAACTGTTTTTT.

This clonotype was observed once. Since a much larger clone is just one base distant, this may be a read error. The genes are TRBV2 and TRBJ2-7; 10 positions agree with TRBD2. Germline values: CDR1 SNHLY, CDR2 FYNNEI. There are 13 residues in the CDR3. J gave up 6 bases and V 7 bases, and 6 bases lay outside the gene matches. The CDR3: CASIPSGSPEQYF. CDR3 nucleotide sequence: TGTGCCAGCATTCCTAGCGGGAGTCCCGAGCAGTACTTC.

The rearrangement joins TRBV12-3 or TRBV12-4 to TRBJ1-1, with a tentative D call TRBD1 (5 bases). The V end lost 4 bases, the J end lost 10 bases, and 10 bases lay between the germline ends. The CDR3 covers 11 residues. CDR3 DNA sequence: TGTGCCAGCAGTTCCAGGGCCCGAGCTTTCTTT. This encodes CASSSRARAFF.

This clonotype appeared a few times. V is TRBV19 and J is TRBJ1-2, with D uncertain. CDR1 and CDR2 (germline): LNHDA, SQIVND (reference sequence). V shed 2 bases and J shed 4 bases, with 14 bases lying between them. CDR3 length equals 15 residues. The CDR3 loop is CASSIKFRGSYGYTF. The CDR3 coding sequence is TGTGCCAGTAGTATAAAGTTCCGGGGAAGCTATGGCTACACCTTC.

This clonotype was seen ten or more times. CDR3 coding DNA: TGCAGCGTAGGATCGGACGGATTCTCCTACGAGCAGTACTTC. Its protein product is CSVGSDGFSYEQYF. The chain recombines TRBV29-1 with TRBJ2-7, with D unclear. Germline CDR1 and CDR2: SQVTM and ANQGSEA. Trimming shortened V by 6 bases and J by 0 bases, and 15 bases separated the two germline ends. The CDR3 has 14 residues.

There are a few counts of this clonotype. This chain joins TRBV5-6 and TRBJ2-1; the D gene could be TRBD1 or TRBD2 (5 bases each). Trimming left V 3 bases short and J 4 bases short, with 11 bases between. Germline V lookup: CDR1 SGHDT, CDR2 YYEEEE. This CDR3 contains 14 residues. This chain's CDR3 is CASSSDRGYNEQFF. For the CDR3, the DNA is TGTGCCAGCAGCTCCGACAGAGGGTACAATGAGCAGTTCTTC. Filled out from reference TRBV5-6 and TRBJ2-1, the complete variable domain reads DAGVTQSPTHLIKTRGQQVTLRCSPKSGHDTVSWYQQALGQGPQFIFQYYEEEERQRGNFPDRFSGHQFPNYSSELNVNALLLGDSALYLCASSSDRGYNEQFFGPGTRLTVL.

This clonotype was recorded at least ten times. The rearrangement uses TRBV28 and TRBJ2-7; TRBD2 matches at 9 bases. Germline V gene data show CDR1 as MDHEN and CDR2 as SYDVKM. The CDR3 consists of 14 residues. The V gene end was trimmed by 3 bases and the J gene end by 3 bases; junction bases not matched to a gene: 3. CDR3 sequence (DNA): TGTGCCAGCAGTTTTGATAGCGGGAGCTACGAGCAGTACTTC. This codes for CASSFDSGSYEQYF.

This clonotype was seen ten or more times. The chain uses TRBV12-3 or TRBV12-4 and TRBJ1-2; D is unresolved. The CDR3 is 13 amino acids. Trimming removed 0 bases at V and 6 bases at J, with 8 bases between. Written as DNA, the CDR3 is TGTGCCAGCAGTTTAGCGTCCAAAAATGGCTACACCTTC. It is translated as CASSLASKNGYTF.